This T cell receptor (beta chain) comes out of a study of radiation and T cells in renal cell carcinoma (dated by TCRdb to 2019 to 2021). Regarding the complete study: The samples were drawn from a clinical trial, where primary renal cell carcinomas were treated with 15 Gy of stereotactic body radiation therapy and then removed by nephrectomy 4 weeks afterward. A total of 50 or so samples underwent TCR beta sequencing, made up of roughly 26 tumors and approximately 27 peripheral blood samples. A total of 4 million to 5 million unique CDR3 nucleotide sequences, encoding 2.5 million to 3 million unique CDR3 amino acid sequences, were found across all 50 or so samples.

For this clone: The specificity of this receptor is unknown. One end of the junction is discordant with germline, which a read error may explain.

CDR1 and CDR2 are drawn from the germline V gene (reference sequence): SEHNR, FQNEAQ. The CDR3 starts with the cysteine, ends with the phenylalanine, and has 12 residues. The kept DNA is CDR3 alone, 36 bases in frame from the first base. Following the manufacturer's recommendations, the immunoSEQ kit was used to generate TCR beta libraries from genomic DNA. To prepare libraries, a first multiplex PCR with proprietary primers was run, followed by a second PCR that added unique barcodes, and a bead cleanup was done after each round. Each sample batch included a kit-provided positive control reaction and a negative control reaction. The final libraries underwent checking on an Agilent 4200 TapeStation D1000 ScreenTape, volumetric pooling, and quantification by qPCR. Sequencing ran on an Illumina NextSeq500 with a MidOutput 150-cycle cartridge, using 156 Read1 and 15 Index1 cycles with kit custom primers. The pooled library was loaded at approximately 1 pM, and around 18% PhiX control was spiked in. In the paper's pipeline: Vendor-processed data were analyzed in R, with a clonotype defined as all T cells sharing the same CDR3 nucleotide sequence. In the clone abundance analyses, frequencies in each sample were normalized to that sample's 10,000 most abundant clones. Public T cell clones, averaging fewer than five per sample, were removed before analysis. Tumor-enriched and baseline blood-enriched clonotypes were defined by at least a 32-fold difference in abundance between compartments. A beta-binomial differential abundance model was used to identify clonotypes that were expanded or contracted between blood time points. Tumor-blood repertoire similarity was measured with the Baroni-Urbani and Buser coefficient, and groups were compared using two-tailed Wilcoxon tests in R. TCRdb retrieved this table from immuneACCESS and kept in-frame rearrangements only. Not all clones are present; in checked studies, unresolved V genes account for under half, and no reason is known for the remainder. V and J calls and clone size are those listed in that table; D and trimming were worked out from the DNA. Counted in this sample were about 150,000 clones; 87% of them appeared once. Under 15% of the sample rests with the top ten.

Study-wide conclusions, independent of this receptor: Blood repertoire dynamics were not followed beyond 4 weeks after treatment. An increase in top tumor clonotypes in blood was observed from baseline to 2 weeks post-radiation, followed by contraction by 4 weeks, which was taken to suggest transient expansion of tumor-resident clones. Because pretreatment tumor biopsies were not available, the baseline intratumoral presence of clonotypes could not be determined. Effects of radiation dose or scheduling on the TCR repertoire could not be addressed with the single-armed trial design.

Read against the paper, the sample's time point label means: blood 2 weeks post-SBRT. This specimen's treatment or condition label, interpreted: 15 Gy SBRT to primary tumor, nephrectomy 4 weeks later. To follow tumor-enriched clonotypes, serial peripheral blood was collected from radiation-treated patients at baseline and at 2 weeks and 4 weeks after SBRT. Every patient's renal cell carcinoma showed clear cell pathology. The QIAamp DNA Blood Mini Kit (Qiagen) was used to prepare genomic DNA for TCR sequencing. Only samples passing all quality control checks were included in the analyses. Source: blood, taken from a patient whose treatment included radiotherapy and nephrectomy. The TCR was taken from a woman between 50 and 59 years old with renal cell carcinoma. The rearranged chain carries TRBV7-9 and TRBJ2-7; TRBD1 fits 10 bases in the junction. Read as DNA, the sequence is TGTGCCAGCAGCTTAGAGCCGGGACAGGGGTGCTTC. Translated, it reads CASSLEPGQGCF.